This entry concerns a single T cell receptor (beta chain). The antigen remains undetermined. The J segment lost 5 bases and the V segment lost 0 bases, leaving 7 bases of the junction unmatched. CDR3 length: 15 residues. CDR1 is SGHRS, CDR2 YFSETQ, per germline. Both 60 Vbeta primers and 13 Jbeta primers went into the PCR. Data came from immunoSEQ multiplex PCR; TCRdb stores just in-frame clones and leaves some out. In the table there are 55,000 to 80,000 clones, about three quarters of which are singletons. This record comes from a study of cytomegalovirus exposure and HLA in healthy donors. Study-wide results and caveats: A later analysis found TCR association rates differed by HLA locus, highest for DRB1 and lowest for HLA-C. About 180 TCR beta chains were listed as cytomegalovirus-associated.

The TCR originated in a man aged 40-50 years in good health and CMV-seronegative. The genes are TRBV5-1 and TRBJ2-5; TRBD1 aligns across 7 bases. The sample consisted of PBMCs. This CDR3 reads CASSLEGGLYETQYF. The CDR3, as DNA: TGCGCCAGCAGCTTGGAAGGGGGCTTGTATGAGACCCAGTACTTC.